This TCR beta chain was sequenced in a study of cytotoxic CD8 clonotypes in ibrutinib-treated CLL. This CDR3 comprises 13 residues. V was pared by 5 bases and J by 6 bases, with 11 bases between. Per the germline V gene, CDR1 is SEHNR and CDR2 is FQNEAQ (reference sequence). The sequencing depth, 1 in 200,000 to 1 in 1 million T cells, was the target. Profiled with immunoSEQ multiplex PCR; TCRdb holds only in-frame clones, not every one. This table has about 140,000 clones, approximately 80% appearing once. The V and J genes are TRBV7-9 and TRBJ2-1; D might be TRBD2 (6 bases). Sequences were derived from PBMCs, sampled after 12 months of ibrutinib treatment. The sequence derives from a human donor with chronic lymphocytic leukemia. In DNA, the CDR3 is TGTGCCAGCAGCGCGAGGCGGGGCAATGAGCAGTTCTTC. Encoded protein: CASSARRGNEQFF.